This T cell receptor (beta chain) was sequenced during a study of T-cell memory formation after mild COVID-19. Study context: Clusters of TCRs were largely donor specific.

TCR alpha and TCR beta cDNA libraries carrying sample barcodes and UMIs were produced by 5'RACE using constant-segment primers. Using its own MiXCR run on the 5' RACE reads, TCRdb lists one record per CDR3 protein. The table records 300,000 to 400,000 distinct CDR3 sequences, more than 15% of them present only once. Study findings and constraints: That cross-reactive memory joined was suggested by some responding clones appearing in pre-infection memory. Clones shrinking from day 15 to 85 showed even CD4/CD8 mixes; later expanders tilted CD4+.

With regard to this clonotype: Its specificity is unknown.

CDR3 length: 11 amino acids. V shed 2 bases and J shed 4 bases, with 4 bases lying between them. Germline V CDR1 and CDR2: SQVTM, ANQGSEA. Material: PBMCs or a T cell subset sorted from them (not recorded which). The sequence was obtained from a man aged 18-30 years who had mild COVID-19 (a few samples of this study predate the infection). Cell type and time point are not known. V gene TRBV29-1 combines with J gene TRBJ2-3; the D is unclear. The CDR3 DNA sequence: TGCAGCGTTGAACCCTCAGATACGCAGTATTTT. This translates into CSVEPSDTQYF.